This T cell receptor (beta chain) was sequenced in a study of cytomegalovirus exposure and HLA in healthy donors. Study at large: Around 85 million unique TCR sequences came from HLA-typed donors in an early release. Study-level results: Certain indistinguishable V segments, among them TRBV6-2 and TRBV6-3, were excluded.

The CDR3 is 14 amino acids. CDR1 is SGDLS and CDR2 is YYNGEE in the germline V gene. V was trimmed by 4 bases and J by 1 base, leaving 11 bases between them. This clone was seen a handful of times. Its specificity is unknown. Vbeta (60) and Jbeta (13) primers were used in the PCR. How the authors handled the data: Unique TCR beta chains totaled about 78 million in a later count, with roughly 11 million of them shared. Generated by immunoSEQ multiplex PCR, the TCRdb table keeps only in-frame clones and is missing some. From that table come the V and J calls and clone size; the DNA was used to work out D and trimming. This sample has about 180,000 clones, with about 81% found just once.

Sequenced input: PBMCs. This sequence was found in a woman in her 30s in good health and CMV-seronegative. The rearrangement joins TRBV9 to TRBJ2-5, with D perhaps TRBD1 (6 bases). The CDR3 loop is CASSPRDTQETQYF. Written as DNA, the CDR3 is TGTGCCAGCAGCCCCCGGGACACCCAAGAGACCCAGTACTTC.